The clone carrying this T cell receptor beta chain was seen more than once but under ten times. The CDR3 consists of 14 residues. V gave up 7 bases and J gave up 1 base, with 12 bases separating them. The germline V gene has CDR1 KGHSH and CDR2 LQKENI. The entry originates in a study of blood T cell repertoires in COVID-19. Study-level background: Specimens from acute and convalescent COVID-19 originated in the United States, Italy and Spain.

In the authors' methods: Nucleated cell number was recorded as an estimate derived from reference gene primer amplification. Sequencing was performed with immunoSEQ multiplex PCR; in TCRdb, only in-frame clones are kept and a portion is missing. The V and J calls and clone size were taken over from that table, and D and trimming were inferred from the DNA. The table records about 160,000 clones, approximately 80% of them present only once. The sequence came from a woman of 80 years or more with active or convalescent COVID-19. Specimen: peripheral blood. The V gene is TRBV18, the J gene TRBJ2-3; a possible D gene is TRBD1 (5 bases). In DNA, the CDR3 is TGTGCCAGCTGTCAGGGCGCGGGCACAGATACGCAGTATTTT. It specifies CASCQGAGTDTQYF.